One sample yielded the 12 T cell receptor beta chains listed below, sequenced in a study of tumor-infiltrating lymphocytes in localized non-small cell lung cancer. Some clones are missing from TCRdb's copy, which holds only in-frame ones; the method was immunoSEQ multiplex PCR. The repertoire holds over 10,000 clones, with around 74% as singletons. The sample consisted of lung tumor tissue. The receptors were gathered from a human donor with non-small cell lung cancer.

This clone showed up just once. V is TRBV5-1 and J is TRBJ2-1; unclear D gene. V was pared by 2 bases and J by 6 bases, with 12 bases between. The CDR3 is 14 residues long. Germline CDR1 is SGHRS and CDR2 is YFSETQ. CDR3 sequence: CASSLRAQPNEQFF. CDR3 nucleotides: TGCGCCAGCAGCTTAAGGGCCCAGCCCAATGAGCAGTTCTTC.

The chain is built from TRBV11-2 and TRBJ2-7; TRBD1 aligns across 7 bases. Germline CDR1 is SGHAT and CDR2 is FQNNGV. The V segment lost 1 base and the J segment 7 bases; nucleotides outside the gene matches: 10. CDR3 length equals 15 residues. In nucleotides, the CDR3 is TGTGCCAGCAGCTTAGGAGTGGTAACAGGGGTTGAGCAGTACTTC. Its protein product is CASSLGVVTGVEQYF.

The V gene is TRBV2, the J gene TRBJ2-1; 9 bases match TRBD2. Germline V CDR1 and CDR2: SNHLY, FYNNEI. V lost 2 bases and J lost 7; bases outside the gene matches: 15. This CDR3 has 18 amino acids. As DNA, the CDR3 is TGTGCCAGCAGTGAAATGGGTGGTATAGCGGGAGTTAAAAATGAGCAGTTCTTC. Protein sequence: CASSEMGGIAGVKNEQFF.

V is TRBV4-3 and J is TRBJ2-7; the D gene is possibly TRBD2 (6 bases). CDR3 size: 15 residues. Germline V gene lookup returns CDR1 LGHNA and CDR2 YSLEER. Trimming removed 0 bases at V and 3 bases at J, with 12 bases between. CDR3 coding DNA: TGCGCCAGCAGCCAAGATCTGGAGGGAAACTACGAGCAGTACTTC. This codes for CASSQDLEGNYEQYF.

This clone has only a few counts. This chain joins TRBV29-1 and TRBJ2-5; D is uncertain. Trimming took off 6 bases at V and 2 bases at J, with 10 bases between the two ends. The CDR3 covers 12 residues. Germline V gene data show CDR1 as SQVTM and CDR2 as ANQGSEA. For the CDR3, the DNA is TGCAGCGTCACCATACTACAAGAGACCCAGTACTTC. Translation: CSVTILQETQYF. Together with reference TRBV29-1 and TRBJ2-5, the CDR3 gives the full variable domain: SAVISQKPSRDICQRGTSLTIQCQVDSQVTMMFWYRQQPGQSLTLIATANQGSEATYESGFVIDKFPISRPNLTFSTLTVSNMSPEDSSIYLCSVTILQETQYFGPGTRLLVL.

The chain joins TRBV18 to TRBJ1-5, with 9 bases identical to TRBD1. With 6 bases clipped from V and 7 bases from J, the junction kept 4 bases outside the gene matches. The V gene's germline CDR1 is KGHSH and CDR2 LQKENI. CDR3 size: 13 residues. CDR3 region: CASSSDRGQPQHF. CDR3 in DNA: TGTGCCAGCTCTTCGGACAGGGGACAGCCCCAGCATTTT.

For this clone: This sample includes further DNA sequences coding for the same CDR3. The chain uses TRBV10-3 and TRBJ1-2; the match to TRBD1 covers 9 bases. Germline lookup yields CDR1 ENHRY and CDR2 SYGVKD. The V and J ends lost 4 bases and 8 bases, in that order; junction bases with no gene match: 2. The CDR3 consists of 12 residues. CDR3 amino acids: CAISGTGDGYTF. In DNA form, the CDR3 reads TGTGCCATCAGTGGGACAGGGGACGGCTACACCTTC.

This chain uses TRBV29-1 with TRBJ1-2; 9 bases are a match to TRBD1. Per the germline V gene, CDR1 is SQVTM and CDR2 is ANQGSEA. The CDR3 has 12 residues. V was pared by 6 bases and J by 8 bases, with 7 bases of the junction left unmatched. DNA of the CDR3: TGCAGCGTCGGTAGGACAGGGGAGGGCTACACCTTC. Its translation: CSVGRTGEGYTF.

V gene TRBV10-3 combines with J gene TRBJ1-4; the match to TRBD1 covers 8 bases. This CDR3 contains 14 residues. The germline gives CDR1 ENHRY, CDR2 SYGVKD. With V trimmed by 6 bases and J by 1 base, 1 base remained unmatched. The CDR3 loop reads CAIRGTGTNEKLFF. The CDR3, as DNA: TGTGCCATCAGGGGGACAGGAACTAATGAAAAACTGTTTTTT.

The rearrangement links TRBV11-1 to TRBJ2-7, with D unclear. Germline CDR1 is SGHAT and CDR2 is FQDESV (reference sequence). Trimming stripped 2 bases from V and 1 base from J, with 9 bases between. This CDR3 region has 14 residues. The DNA of the CDR3 is TGTGCCAGCAGCTTACTAGGGCAGTCCTACGAGCAGTACTTC. It specifies CASSLLGQSYEQYF.

This chain joins TRBV25-1 and TRBJ2-5; D not resolved. Germline V gene sequence: CDR1 MGHDK, CDR2 SYGVNS. V dropped 1 base and J dropped 3 bases, with 6 bases sitting between them. This CDR3 spans 13 amino acids. The DNA for the CDR3 is TGTGCCAGCAGTGAATCCCCAAAAGAGACCCAGTACTTC. Protein product: CASSESPKETQYF.

In its sample, this clone ranks as medium-sized (0.01 to 0.1%). V and J are TRBV29-1 and TRBJ2-7; tentative D call: TRBD1 (5 bases). Germline CDR1 reads SQVTM; CDR2 reads ANQGSEA. CDR3 length: 13 amino acids. V was shortened by 4 bases and J by 1 base, with 11 bases between the two germline ends. The CDR3 nucleotides read TGCAGCGTTGTTGGGGCTGTATCCTACGAGCAGTACTTC. Residues: CSVVGAVSYEQYF.